Listed below are T cell receptor beta chains from one sample, sequenced in a study of vaccination effects on CD4 cells after COVID-19. No cognate antigen is known for these TCRs. Assay: immunoSEQ multiplex PCR; the TCRdb copy retains only in-frame clones and omits some. The sample holds tens of thousands of clones; less than 70% are singletons and the top ten take 15%. Sequenced material: CD4+ T cells from PBMCs cultured with HCoV-OC43 spike peptides, taken before COVID-19 vaccination. The receptors stem from a human donor who received a COVID-19 vaccine. Both conserved end residues are part of each CDR3. The D gene is left open where the match is weak. The size of a clone is reported for some rows only, either as once, few or many, or as a class for expanded clones.

abundance | j_gene | v_gene | d_gene | CDR3aa | CDR3nt
. | TRBJ2-3 | TRBV27 | . | CASRTSTDTQYF | TGTGCCAGCAGGACAAGCACAGATACGCAGTATTTT
. | TRBJ2-7 | TRBV5-8 | . | CASSLMATGIGTYEQYF | TGTGCCAGCAGCTTGATGGCCACCGGCATCGGGACCTACGAGCAGTACTTC
. | TRBJ1-2 | TRBV19 | . | CASSGKDYGYTF | TGTGCCAGTAGTGGAAAGGACTATGGCTACACCTTC
few | TRBJ2-7 | TRBV5-1 | . | CASSLVGGFSYEQYF | TGCGCCAGCAGCCTGGTTGGGGGCTTCTCCTACGAGCAGTACTTC
once | TRBJ1-1 | TRBV11-2 | . | CASSSVRGGNTEAFF | TGTGCCAGCAGCTCCGTGCGCGGGGGGAACACTGAAGCTTTCTTT
. | TRBJ2-7 | TRBV27 | TRBD1 | CASSPTGTGSYEQYF | TGTGCCAGCAGTCCCACCGGGACAGGTTCCTACGAGCAGTACTTC
. | TRBJ1-2 | TRBV21-1 | . | CASSKDNYGYTF | TGTGCCAGCAGCAAAGATAACTATGGCTACACCTTC
. | TRBJ1-2 | TRBV6-5 | . | CASSKDGSDYGHTF | TGTGCCAGCAGCAAAGATGGGTCCGACTATGGCCACACCTTC
. | TRBJ2-7 | TRBV5-1 | TRBD1 | CASSRDRDYEQYF | TGCGCCAGCAGCCGGGACAGGGACTACGAGCAGTACTTC
. | TRBJ1-3 | TRBV2 | TRBD1 | CASSSPLDRFESGNTIYF | TGTGCCAGCAGCTCTCCGCTGGACAGGTTCGAATCTGGAAACACCATATATTTT
few | TRBJ2-7 | TRBV5-1 | TRBD1 | CASSRDSPYEQYF | TGCGCCAGCTCCCGGGACAGCCCCTACGAGCAGTACTTC
. | TRBJ2-1 | TRBV29-1 | . | CSVEGTGTYNEQFF | TGCAGCGTTGAAGGAACGGGGACTTACAATGAGCAGTTCTTC
. | TRBJ1-3 | TRBV4-1 | . | CASSQGAQGNSGNTIYF | TGCGCCAGCAGCCAAGGCGCACAGGGAAACTCTGGAAACACCATATATTTT
few | TRBJ1-3 | TRBV27 | . | CASIGAGNTIYF | TGTGCCAGCATTGGGGCTGGAAACACCATATATTTT
few | TRBJ1-1 | TRBV15 | . | CATSIESGHRLAFF | TGTGCCACCAGCATAGAATCGGGACACCGCCTAGCTTTCTTT
. | TRBJ1-1 | TRBV5-1 | . | CASSLDPGGTEAFF | TGCGCCAGCAGCTTGGATCCGGGGGGCACTGAAGCTTTCTTT
. | TRBJ2-1 | TRBV6-5 | TRBD2 | CASSLAGVGEQFF | TGTGCCAGCAGCCTAGCGGGAGTGGGTGAGCAGTTCTTC
. | TRBJ1-2 | TRBV18 | . | CASSPGEWVTYGYTF | TGTGCCAGCTCACCGGGGGAGTGGGTCACCTATGGCTACACCTTC
. | TRBJ1-3 | TRBV11-2 | . | CASSLARFSGNTIYF | TGTGCCAGCAGCTTAGCCAGGTTCTCTGGAAACACCATATATTTT
. | TRBJ2-1 | TRBV7-6 | TRBD2 | CASSLEASGGFNEQFF | TGTGCCAGCAGCTTAGAGGCTAGCGGGGGGTTCAATGAGCAGTTCTTC
. | TRBJ1-5 | TRBV30 | . | CAWSREDNQPQHF | TGTGCCTGGAGTAGGGAGGACAATCAGCCCCAGCATTTT
few | TRBJ1-2 | TRBV30 | . | CAWSVKGRTYGYTF | TGTGCCTGGAGTGTAAAGGGGCGAACCTATGGCTACACCTTC
. | TRBJ1-4 | TRBV3-1/TRBV3-2 | . | CASSQGSGGEQNEKLFF | TGTGCCAGCAGCCAAGGTTCCGGCGGCGAACAAAATGAAAAACTGTTTTTT
once | TRBJ2-2 | TRBV2 | . | CASSEQGGGTGELFF | TGTGCCAGCAGTGAACAGGGAGGGGGCACCGGGGAGCTGTTTTTT
. | TRBJ2-3 | TRBV3-1/TRBV3-2 | TRBD2 | CASSQLAGGLYTQYF | TGTGCCAGCAGCCAACTAGCGGGGGGGCTATATACGCAGTATTTT
. | TRBJ1-2 | TRBV18 | TRBD1 | CASSQSQQGARGYTF | TGTGCCAGCTCACAAAGTCAACAGGGGGCGCGCGGCTACACCTTC
. | TRBJ2-7 | TRBV7-2 | . | CASRPSPGQGTSSYEQYF | TGTGCCAGCAGACCCTCACCGGGGCAAGGCACCTCTTCCTACGAGCAGTACTTC
. | TRBJ2-5 | TRBV15 | . | CATSGTVGGETQYF | TGTGCCACCAGTGGGACAGTGGGGGGGGAGACCCAGTACTTC
. | TRBJ2-1 | TRBV7-9 | . | CASRGRGNINEQFF | TGTGCCAGCAGGGGGCGGGGAAACATTAATGAGCAGTTCTTC
few | TRBJ1-6 | TRBV15 | . | CATSRGGFSPLHF | TGTGCCACCAGCAGGGGGGGCTTCTCACCCCTCCACTTT
few | TRBJ2-1 | TRBV6-6 | TRBD2 | CASSQRTSGKGEQFF | TGTGCCAGCAGCCAGAGGACTAGCGGGAAGGGCGAGCAGTTCTTC
. | TRBJ1-2 | TRBV29-1 | . | CSVRSSEAYGYTF | TGCAGCGTTCGCAGCAGTGAAGCTTATGGCTACACCTTC
. | TRBJ2-4 | TRBV3-1/TRBV3-2 | . | CASSLLIPIRKNIQYF | TGTGCCAGCAGCTTACTAATTCCCATTAGAAAAAACATTCAGTACTTC
once | TRBJ1-1 | TRBV10-3 | TRBD1 | CAISVKMGQQENTEAFF | TGTGCCATCAGTGTGAAGATGGGACAGCAAGAGAACACTGAAGCTTTCTTT
. | TRBJ1-2 | TRBV6-5 | . | CASSAGFYGYTF | TGTGCCAGCTCCGCCGGATTCTATGGCTACACCTTC
. | TRBJ2-5 | TRBV19 | . | CASSIRGVTLQETQYF | TGTGCCAGTAGTATTCGAGGGGTCACCCTCCAAGAGACCCAGTACTTC
. | TRBJ1-1 | TRBV3-1/TRBV3-2 | . | CASRSNRNTEAFF | TGTGCCAGCAGGAGTAACAGGAACACTGAAGCTTTCTTT
. | TRBJ2-6 | TRBV24-1 | . | CATSHGGANVLTF | TGTGCCACCAGTCATGGTGGGGCCAACGTCCTGACTTTC
. | TRBJ2-1 | TRBV7-9 | . | CASSTRDSYNEQFF | TGTGCCAGCAGCACGCGCGACTCCTACAATGAGCAGTTCTTC
. | TRBJ1-5 | TRBV2 | . | CASSLAGNQPQHF | TGTGCCAGCAGTCTGGCAGGGAATCAGCCCCAGCATTTT
. | TRBJ2-1 | TRBV7-9 | TRBD2 | CASRGTSGRVDYNEQFF | TGTGCCAGCAGAGGGACTAGCGGGAGGGTCGACTACAATGAGCAGTTCTTC
few | TRBJ2-1 | TRBV29-1 | TRBD2 | CSVLGLAGASEQFF | TGCAGCGTACTCGGACTAGCGGGAGCGAGTGAGCAGTTCTTC
. | TRBJ1-2 | TRBV6-4 | . | CASSDTSSNYGYTF | TGTGCCAGCAGTGACACCTCAAGTAACTATGGCTACACCTTC
. | TRBJ1-1 | TRBV27 | TRBD1 | CASSQKGQQPLNTEAFF | TGTGCCAGCAGTCAGAAGGGACAGCAGCCGCTGAACACTGAAGCTTTCTTT
. | TRBJ2-2 | TRBV19 | . | CASSLGARTGELFF | TGTGCCAGTAGTTTGGGGGCGCGCACCGGGGAGCTGTTTTTT
. | TRBJ2-3 | TRBV9 | . | CASSERPDSSTDTQYF | TGTGCCAGCAGCGAAAGACCAGACTCTAGCACAGATACGCAGTATTTT
. | TRBJ1-2 | TRBV27 | . | CASSLSFRDYGYTF | TGTGCCAGCAGTTTATCGTTCAGGGACTATGGCTACACCTTC
few | TRBJ2-3 | TRBV7-9 | TRBD2 | CASSITGGTSTDTQYF | TGTGCCAGCAGCATCACGGGGGGAACCTCCACAGATACGCAGTATTTT
. | TRBJ2-7 | TRBV5-1 | TRBD1 | CASSLAGTGNAYEQYF | TGCGCCAGCAGCTTGGCCGGGACAGGGAACGCCTACGAGCAGTACTTC
. | TRBJ2-7 | TRBV6-5 | . | CASIGRAYEQYF | TGTGCCAGCATTGGAAGGGCCTACGAGCAGTACTTC
once | TRBJ2-7 | TRBV18 | . | CASSPPSAVYEQYF | TGTGCCAGCTCACCACCGAGCGCAGTGTACGAGCAGTACTTC
. | TRBJ2-1 | TRBV5-1 | . | CASSPGAASYNEQFF | TGCGCCAGCAGTCCCGGTGCAGCTTCCTACAATGAGCAGTTCTTC